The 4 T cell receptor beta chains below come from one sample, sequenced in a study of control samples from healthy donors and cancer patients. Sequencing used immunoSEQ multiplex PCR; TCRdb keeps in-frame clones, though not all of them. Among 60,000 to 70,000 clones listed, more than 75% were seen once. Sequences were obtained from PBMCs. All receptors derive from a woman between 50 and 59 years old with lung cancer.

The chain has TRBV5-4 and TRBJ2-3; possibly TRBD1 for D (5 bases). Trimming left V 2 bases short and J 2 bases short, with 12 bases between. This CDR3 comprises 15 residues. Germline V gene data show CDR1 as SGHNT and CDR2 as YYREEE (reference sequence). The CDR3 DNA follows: TGTGCCAGCAGCTTTGGGGCCGGCGTCACAGATACGCAGTATTTT. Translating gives CASSFGAGVTDTQYF.

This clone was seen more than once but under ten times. CDR3 nucleotides: TGTGCCAGCTCACCATCAGGGATTAGCAATCAGCCCCAGCATTTT. Protein: CASSPSGISNQPQHF. This sequence joins TRBV18 and TRBJ1-5, with D perhaps matching TRBD1 (5 bases). The CDR3 length is 15 residues. Germline V gene data show CDR1 as KGHSH and CDR2 as LQKENI. V lost 2 bases and J lost 0, with 8 bases in between.

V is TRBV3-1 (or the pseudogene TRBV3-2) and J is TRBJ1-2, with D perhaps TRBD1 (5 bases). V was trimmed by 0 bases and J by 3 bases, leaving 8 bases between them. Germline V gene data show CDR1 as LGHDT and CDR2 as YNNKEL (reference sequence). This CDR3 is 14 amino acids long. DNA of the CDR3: TGTGCCAGCAGCCAAGAAGGCAGGGACTATGGCTACACCTTC. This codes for CASSQEGRDYGYTF.

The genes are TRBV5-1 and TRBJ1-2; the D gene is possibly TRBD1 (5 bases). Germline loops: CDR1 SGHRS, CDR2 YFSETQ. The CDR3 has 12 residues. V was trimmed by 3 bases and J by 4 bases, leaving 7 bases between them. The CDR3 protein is CASSSDSYGYTF. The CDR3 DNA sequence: TGCGCCAGCAGCTCCGACAGCTATGGCTACACCTTC. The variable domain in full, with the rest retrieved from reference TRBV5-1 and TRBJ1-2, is KAGVTQTPRYLIKTRGQQVTLSCSPISGHRSVSWYQQTPGQGLQFLFEYFSETQRNKGNFPGRFSGRQFSNSRSEMNVSTLELGDSALYLCASSSDSYGYTFGSGTRLTVV.